This entry lists 9 T cell receptor beta chains sequenced from one sample in a study of T cell repertoires in cytomegalovirus infection. From the reads, TCRdb called clonotypes with MiXCR, one entry per CDR3 protein. The sample comprises approximately 500,000 distinct CDR3 sequences, about 33% of which are singletons, and roughly 17% rests with the top ten. These receptors lack a known antigen. The source was cultured PBMCs, collected from culture after CMV antigen stimulation. The receptors come from a human donor in good health (CMV status not recorded). Some clones in this sample may be carry-over from other donors' samples.

This clonotype occurred a few times. The genes are TRBV19 and TRBJ2-7; D unclear. CDR1 LNHDA and CDR2 SQIVND come from the germline V gene (reference sequence). V was pared by 4 bases and J by 5 bases, with 15 bases between. The CDR3 is 14 residues long. This CDR3 reads CASSRVGRPDEQYV. The DNA of the CDR3 is TGTGCCAGTAGTAGGGTTGGTCGCCCTGACGAGCAGTACGTC.

The chain couples TRBV4-1 to TRBJ1-5, with D possibly matching TRBD1 (6 bases). The CDR3 length is 16 residues. V dropped 0 bases and J dropped 1 base, with 10 bases sitting between them. The germline V gene has CDR1 MGHRA and CDR2 YSYEKL. The CDR3 spells CASSQDRGGSNQPQHF. For the CDR3, the DNA is TGCGCCAGCAGCCAAGATCGGGGGGGCAGCAATCAGCCCCAGCATTTT.

This clonotype has just one count. The chain links TRBV4-1 to TRBJ1-1; D may be TRBD1 (6 bases). The length of the CDR3 is 15 residues. Trimming left V 4 bases short and J 0 bases short, with 12 bases between. CDR1 and CDR2 (germline): MGHRA, YSYEKL. CDR3 sequence: CASSRGQTLNTEAFF. As DNA, the CDR3 is TGCGCCAGCAGCCGCGGACAGACATTGAACACTGAAGCTTTCTTT.

The chain has TRBV7-6 and TRBJ2-3, with TRBD2 matching 7 bases. The CDR3 covers 14 residues. Germline CDR1 SGHVS, CDR2 FNYEAQ. Trimming took 8 bases from V and 3 from J; bases not matched to a gene: 8. The CDR3 bases are TGTGCCAGCGGGAGGGCCGGAAGGACAGATACGCAGTATTTT. This gives the protein CASGRAGRTDTQYF.

The V call is TRBV7-2, the J call TRBJ2-7; D perhaps matches TRBD1 (7 bases). From germline, CDR1 is SGHTA and CDR2 FQGNSA. This CDR3 is 14 amino acids long. Trimming removed 3 bases at V and 5 bases at J, with 14 bases between. CDR3 bases: TGTGCCAGCAGCTTGGAGGGGGCAGGGGACGAGCAGTACTTC. Translation: CASSLEGAGDEQYF.

This clonotype showed up just once. The rearrangement uses TRBV12-5 and TRBJ2-7, with TRBD2 matching over 7 bases. Trimming took 6 bases from V and 10 from J; bases not matched to a gene: 15. Looked up from germline, CDR1 is LGHNT and CDR2 is FRNRAP. The CDR3 consists of 14 residues. CDR3 in DNA: TGTGCTAGTGGCCCAGGAGTAGAGGGAGGGCGTCAGTACTTC. This codes for CASGPGVEGGRQYF.

The chain links TRBV12-3 or TRBV12-4 to TRBJ2-3, with D perhaps TRBD2 (5 bases). The CDR3 length is 13 residues. V was cut by 6 bases and J by 4 bases, with 11 bases left in between. CDR3 nucleotides: TGTGCCAGCAGGCGGACTGGCGCAGATACGCAGTATTTT. It translates to CASRRTGADTQYF.

This clonotype came up a few times. The rearrangement joins TRBV11-3 to TRBJ2-1; 7 bases fit TRBD2. Germline values: CDR1 SGHNT, CDR2 YENEEA. The CDR3 spans 15 residues. V lost 5 bases and J lost 2; bases outside the gene matches: 6. This chain's CDR3 is CASSMTSFPYNEQFF. CDR3 in DNA: TGTGCCAGCAGCATGACTAGCTTTCCCTACAATGAGCAGTTCTTC.

This clonotype was observed many times. V gene TRBV7-4 combines with J gene TRBJ2-3; D not resolved. Trimming removed 7 bases at V and 0 bases at J, with 5 bases between. Germline V gives CDR1 SGHVT, CDR2 SQSDAQ. The CDR3 contains 12 residues. CDR3 protein: CASTQSTDTQYF. The CDR3, as DNA: TGTGCCAGCACCCAAAGCACAGATACGCAGTATTTT. Full variable domain (outside the CDR3, taken from reference TRBV7-4 and TRBJ2-3): GAGVSQSPRYKVAKRGRDVALRCDSISGHVTLYWYRQTLGQGSEVLTYSQSDAQRDKSGRPSGRFSAERPERSVSTLKIQRTEQGDSAVYLCASTQSTDTQYFGPGTRLTVL.